A single T cell receptor (beta chain) is shown here with its context. Under the authors' procedure: Reference gene primer amplification yielded estimated nucleated cell counts. The repertoire was sequenced with immunoSEQ multiplex PCR; TCRdb's copy has only in-frame clones and lacks some. V, J and clone size are taken as reported in that table, and D and trimming were inferred from the DNA itself. The sample has 250,000 to 350,000 clones, approximately 86% seen once. Trimming took off 6 bases at V and 2 bases at J, with 13 bases between the two ends. The CDR3 is made up of 14 amino acids. Germline CDR1 SGHRS, CDR2 YFSETQ. This entry is derived from a study of blood T cell repertoires in COVID-19. Study as a whole: Spain, Italy and the United States supplied samples that represented acute and convalescent COVID-19. Sources were T cells, B-cell-depleted T cells, or PBMCs; the material itself was cDNA or gDNA.

The sample consisted of peripheral blood. The receptor was derived from a woman in her twenties or thirties who had recovered from COVID-19. The chain combines TRBV5-1 with TRBJ2-3; maybe TRBD2 (5 bases). The CDR3 spells CASTREHHTDTQYF. The CDR3 nucleotides read TGCGCCAGCACCCGGGAACACCACACAGATACGCAGTATTTT.